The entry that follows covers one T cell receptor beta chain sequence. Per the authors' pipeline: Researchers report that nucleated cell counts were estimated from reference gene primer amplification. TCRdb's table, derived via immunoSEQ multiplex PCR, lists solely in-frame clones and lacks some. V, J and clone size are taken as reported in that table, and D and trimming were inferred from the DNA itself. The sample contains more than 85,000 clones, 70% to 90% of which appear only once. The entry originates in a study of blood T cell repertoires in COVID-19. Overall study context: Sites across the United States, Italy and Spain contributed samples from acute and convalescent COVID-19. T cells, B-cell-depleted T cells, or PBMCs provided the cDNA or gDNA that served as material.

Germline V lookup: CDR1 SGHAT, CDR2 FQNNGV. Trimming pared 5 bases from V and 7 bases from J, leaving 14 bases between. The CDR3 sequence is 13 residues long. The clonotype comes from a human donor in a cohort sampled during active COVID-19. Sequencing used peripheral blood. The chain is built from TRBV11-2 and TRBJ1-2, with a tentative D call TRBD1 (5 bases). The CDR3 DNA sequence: TGTGCCAGCAGCCAGCTGGGGGGTGGTGGCTACACCTTC. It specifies CASSQLGGGGYTF.